The present T cell receptor beta chain was sequenced within a study of T cells expressing NK-cell markers. The germline gives CDR1 SGHRS, CDR2 YFSETQ. The CDR3 runs to 14 residues. TCRdb reprocessed the 5' RACE reads and reports one entry per CDR3 protein, with no DNA. The table for this sample gives about 460,000 distinct CDR3 sequences. This sequence was found in a woman between 45 and 60 years old in good health. V is TRBV5-1 and J is TRBJ2-5; TCRdb indicates TRBD1, and absent DNA this call remains unverified. The sequencing input was blood T cells: a sorted CD56 or NKG2C T cell subset, CD4+ or CD8+ T cells, or bulk PBMC T cells (not recorded which). The CDR3 loop is CASSPNPGTETQYF.